A selection of T cell receptor beta chains follows, all from one sample in a study of vaccination and CD4 T cells after COVID-19. TCRdb re-derived calls from the PCR reads in MiXCR, one entry per CDR3 protein. Of around 18,000 distinct CDR3 sequences listed, about 51% are singletons. What these receptors recognize is not known. The sample consisted of CD4+ T cells from blood, cultured in vitro, taken about 7 months after SARS-CoV-2 vaccination. All receptors come from a human donor who had recovered from COVID-19. Both conserved end residues are part of each CDR3. The D gene is left open where the match is weak. Rows may omit the clone size; those that give it use once, few, many or a size class.

v_call,d_call,j_call,clone_size,cdr3_aa,cdr3_nt
TRBV11-1,TRBD1,TRBJ2-3,-,CASSSAGVTGVVKGGTDTQYF,TGTGCCAGCAGCTCGGCAGGAGTGACAGGGGTTGTCAAAGGGGGCACAGATACGCAGTATTTT
TRBV7-9,TRBD2,TRBJ2-3,few,CASSPRGLANTDTQYF,TGTGCCAGCAGCCCCAGGGGACTAGCGAACACAGATACGCAGTATTTT
TRBV2,-,TRBJ1-6,medium-sized,CASSVLGRESSYNSPLHF,TGTGCCAGCAGTGTGCTGGGACGGGAGAGCTCCTATAATTCACCCCTCCACTTT
TRBV6-1,TRBD1,TRBJ2-7,-,CASREGQGLDYEQYF,TGTGCCAGCAGGGAAGGACAGGGCTTGGATTACGAGCAGTACTTC
TRBV21-1,-,TRBJ1-6,few,CASSRLDSPLHF,TGTGCCAGCAGCAGATTGGATTCACCCCTCCACTTT
TRBV7-2,TRBD1,TRBJ1-6,few,CASSLEGQGAQYSPLHF,TGTGCCAGCAGCTTAGAGGGACAGGGGGCTCAGTATTCACCCCTCCACTTT
TRBV20-1,TRBD1,TRBJ2-3,few,CSAGLGTGSTDTQYF,TGCAGTGCCGGACTGGGGACAGGATCCACAGATACGCAGTATTTT
TRBV2,TRBD1,TRBJ1-5,-,CASRETGRVGQPQHF,TGTGCCAGCAGGGAGACAGGGCGGGTCGGACAGCCCCAGCATTTT
TRBV2,-,TRBJ2-5,-,CASGRDRQQETQYF,TGTGCCAGCGGCCGGGACCGCCAGCAAGAGACCCAGTACTTC
TRBV2,-,TRBJ2-5,-,CASSEGGASQETQCF,TGTGCCAGCAGTGAAGGGGGGGCGTCTCAAGAGACCCAGTGCTTC
TRBV7-2,-,TRBJ2-3,-,CASSLQWTRGGADTQYF,TGTGCCAGCAGCTTACAATGGACAAGGGGCGGCGCAGATACGCAGTATTTT
TRBV6-1,TRBD2,TRBJ2-3,-,CASSKLAGTQYF,TGTGCCAGCAGTAAACTAGCGGGTACGCAGTATTTT
TRBV20-1,-,TRBJ2-3,few,CSARDPGRRTDTQYF,TGCAGTGCTAGAGATCCGGGTAGGCGGACAGATACGCAGTATTTT
TRBV5-4,TRBD2,TRBJ2-5,-,CASSTGTSGGGTQYF,TGTGCCAGCAGCACCGGGACTAGCGGGGGAGGGACCCAGTACTTC
TRBV6-5,-,TRBJ2-5,-,CASKFRDIRGETQYF,TGTGCCAGCAAATTCCGGGACATCCGGGGGGAGACCCAGTACTTC
TRBV6-1,TRBD1,TRBJ1-6,few,CATYRDRGPHLHF,TGTGCCACCTACCGGGACAGGGGCCCCCACCTCCACTTT
TRBV7-3,TRBD2,TRBJ2-3,-,CASSHDPGSSGGSQYF,TGTGCCAGCAGCCACGACCCGGGAAGTAGCGGGGGATCGCAGTATTTT
TRBV7-2,-,TRBJ1-2,few,CASNGPSHGYTF,TGTGCCAGCAACGGCCCCTCGCATGGCTACACCTTC
TRBV30,TRBD2,TRBJ2-1,-,CAWRGLAGRGEQFF,TGTGCCTGGAGAGGACTAGCGGGACGAGGTGAGCAGTTCTTC